Following are 8 T cell receptor beta chains from one sample sequenced in a study of shared clonotypes between healthy human individuals. The protocol was immunoSEQ multiplex PCR, while the TCRdb copy is restricted to in-frame clones and leaves out a portion. The sample records 2,500,000 or so clones, over 85% being singletons. The material sequenced was naive CD4+ T cells from PBMCs. Subset given: CD45RA+ positively selected. The receptors stem from a man aged 18 to 30 in good health. Some clones in this sample may be carry-over from other donors' samples.

This clone occurred once. V is TRBV28 and J is TRBJ2-7; 11 nucleotides agree with TRBD2. Per the germline V gene, CDR1 is MDHEN and CDR2 is SYDVKM. J lost 5 bases, V lost 4 bases, and 10 bases had no gene match. This CDR3 comprises 16 residues. For the CDR3, the DNA is TGTGCCAGCAGTTCCTCTCCCACTAGCGGGAGAGACGAGCAGTACTTC. Amino acids: CASSSSPTSGRDEQYF.

CDR3 in amino acids: CASSLRTQPGELFF. DNA for the CDR3: TGTGCCAGCAGCTTGAGGACTCAACCCGGGGAGCTGTTTTTT. V gene TRBV5-4 combines with J gene TRBJ2-2; a weak D match, TRBD2 (5 bases). V lost 1 base and J lost 6, with 10 bases in between. The germline V gene encodes CDR1 SGHNT and CDR2 YYREEE (reference sequence). The CDR3 contains 14 residues.

The chain couples TRBV5-6 to TRBJ2-1; 8 bases align to TRBD1. The V gene's germline CDR1 is SGHDT and CDR2 YYEEEE. CDR3 length: 14 amino acids. With V trimmed by 3 bases and J by 6 bases, 5 bases remained unmatched. CDR3 region: CASSSWTGFNEQFF. The CDR3 DNA sequence: TGTGCCAGCAGCTCATGGACAGGGTTCAATGAGCAGTTCTTC.

V is TRBV6-1 and J is TRBJ1-3; no clear D. Per germline, CDR1 MNHNS and CDR2 SASEGT. The CDR3 consists of 14 residues. Trimming left V 2 bases short and J 1 base short, with 6 bases between. The CDR3 sequence: CASSEKRSGNTIYF. As DNA, the CDR3 is TGTGCCAGCAGTGAAAAAAGGTCTGGAAACACCATATATTTT.

As concerns this clone: Additional DNA sequences in this sample encode the identical CDR3. The chain carries TRBV19 and TRBJ2-5; no firm D call. Germline CDR1 and CDR2: LNHDA and SQIVND (reference sequence). This CDR3 region has 13 residues. V was cut by 5 bases and J by 1 base, with 8 bases left in between. CDR3 protein: CASSLGFQETQYF. CDR3 DNA sequence: TGTGCCAGTAGTTTGGGTTTCCAAGAGACCCAGTACTTC.

V is TRBV5-1 and J is TRBJ1-1; D gene uncertain. Germline V gene lookup returns CDR1 SGHRS and CDR2 YFSETQ. The CDR3 totals 15 residues. Trimming cost V 0 bases and J 2 bases, with 11 bases left between them. The CDR3 DNA follows: TGCGCCAGCAGCTTGGAAGGTGTGGTTAACACTGAAGCTTTCTTT. Translating it yields CASSLEGVVNTEAFF.

The gene calls are TRBV27 and TRBJ2-7; D is perhaps TRBD1 (6 bases). V lost 3 bases and J lost 7, with 19 bases in between. Germline V lookup: CDR1 MNHEY, CDR2 SMNVEV (reference sequence). The CDR3 is 15 amino acids. CDR3 nucleotide sequence: TGTGCCAGCAGTTTTCCGGGACACCCGAAATTGGAGCAGTACTTC. Protein sequence: CASSFPGHPKLEQYF.

The gene calls are TRBV2 and TRBJ1-3, with a tentative D call TRBD1 (6 bases). Trimming shortened V by 0 bases and J by 1 base, and 10 bases separated the two germline ends. This CDR3 region has 16 residues. CDR1 is SNHLY and CDR2 is FYNNEI in the germline V gene. CDR3 DNA: TGTGCCAGCAGTGAAGCTACAGGGACGTCTGGAAACACCATATATTTT. Its translation: CASSEATGTSGNTIYF. Looking up the rest from reference TRBV2 and TRBJ1-3 gives the full variable domain: EPEVTQTPSHQVTQMGQEVILRCVPISNHLYFYWYRQILGQKVEFLVSFYNNEISEKSEIFDDQFSVERPDGSNFTLKIRSTKLEDSAMYFCASSEATGTSGNTIYFGEGSWLTVV.